The rows below give T cell receptor beta chains drawn from one sample of a study of T cell changes during pregnancy in multiple sclerosis. Only in-frame clones appear in the TCRdb table, and some are missing; sequencing was by immunoSEQ multiplex PCR. The sample lists some 110,000 clones, 85% to 95% occurring once. The source material was peripheral blood, sampled after pregnancy. The receptors originated from a female donor with multiple sclerosis, enrolled in a pregnancy study. CDR3s include the opening cysteine and the closing phenylalanine or tryptophan. A D gene is named only where the DNA matches it firmly. A row's size may be missing; if present it is once, few, many or a size class.

>.|TRBJ2-1|TRBV10-1|TRBD2|17
CASSELRLAGGRNEQFF
TGCGCCAGCAGTGAGTTGAGACTAGCGGGAGGTCGCAATGAGCAGTTCTTC
>once|TRBJ2-7|TRBV5-1|.|14
CASSLLPDRKTPHF
TGCGCCAGCAGCTTACTGCCTGACAGAAAAACCCCACACTTC
>.|TRBJ2-2|TRBV9|.|16
CASSVNGSLNTGELFF
TGTGCCAGCAGCGTTAACGGGTCCCTGAACACCGGGGAGCTGTTTTTT
>once|TRBJ1-5|TRBV6-6|TRBD1|14
CASRGGQGVQPQHF
TGTGCCAGCAGAGGGGGACAGGGGGTTCAGCCCCAGCATTTT
>.|TRBJ1-4|TRBV2|TRBD1|14
CASKSGTGYEKLFF
TGTGCCAGCAAATCCGGGACAGGGTATGAAAAACTGTTTTTT
>.|TRBJ2-1|TRBV9|.|14
CASSVGRSYNEQFF
TGTGCCAGCAGCGTAGGGCGGAGTTACAATGAGCAGTTCTTC
>.|TRBJ2-5|TRBV13|TRBD2|16
CASSLGTSGGAKTQYF
TGTGCCAGCAGCTTAGGGACTAGCGGGGGGGCCAAGACCCAGTACTTC
>.|TRBJ1-5|TRBV10-2|.|15
CASSEATARRQPQHF
TGCGCCAGCAGTGAAGCGACAGCCAGGCGTCAGCCCCAGCATTTT
>.|TRBJ1-2|TRBV4-2|.|15
CASSPGSPTGEGYTF
TGTGCCAGCAGCCCGGGTTCCCCCACCGGAGAGGGCTACACCTTC
>once|TRBJ1-2|TRBV30|.|12
CAWSVQGYGYTF
TGTGCCTGGAGTGTACAGGGCTATGGCTACACCTTC
>.|TRBJ1-1|TRBV28|.|17
CASSRLGWGGLNTEAFF
TGTGCCAGCAGCCGACTGGGGTGGGGAGGGTTAAACACTGAAGCTTTCTTT
>.|TRBJ2-5|TRBV27|.|13
CASSVGGGKTQYF
TGTGCCAGCAGCGTGGGGGGGGGCAAGACCCAGTACTTC
>.|TRBJ2-7|TRBV9|.|14
CASSVGGGAYEQYF
TGTGCCAGCAGCGTAGGGGGCGGCGCCTACGAGCAGTACTTC
>.|TRBJ1-6|TRBV2|.|14
CASREGGARSPLHF
TGTGCCAGCAGGGAGGGGGGGGCGCGTTCACCCCTCCACTTT
>few|TRBJ2-1|TRBV5-1|TRBD2|16
CASSGASGSAYNEQFF
TGCGCCAGCAGCGGAGCTAGCGGGAGCGCCTACAATGAGCAGTTCTTC
>.|TRBJ2-7|TRBV6-1|.|14
CASRMIRGSYEQYF
TGTGCCAGCAGGATGATCCGGGGCTCCTACGAGCAGTACTTC
>.|TRBJ2-5|TRBV5-5|.|15
CASSPTGWPRETQYF
TGTGCCAGCAGCCCGACAGGATGGCCGAGAGAGACCCAGTACTTC
>.|TRBJ2-2|TRBV6-1|TRBD1|19
CASSEALDRGVANTGELFF
TGTGCCAGCAGTGAAGCGCTGGACAGGGGGGTCGCGAACACCGGGGAGCTGTTTTTT
>.|TRBJ1-4|TRBV5-1|.|14
CASSSGQVNEKLFF
TGCGCCAGCAGCTCGGGACAAGTTAATGAAAAACTGTTTTTT
>.|TRBJ1-1|TRBV9|.|16
CASSPGGQGSNTEAFF
TGTGCCAGCAGCCCCGGGGGGCAGGGGAGTAACACTGAAGCTTTCTTT
>.|TRBJ2-7|TRBV10-3|.|15
CAISDPGHSAYEQYF
TGTGCCATCAGTGATCCGGGACATTCGGCCTACGAGCAGTACTTC
>.|TRBJ2-7|TRBV5-5|.|16
CASSARTVTSSYEQYF
TGTGCCAGCAGCGCCCGGACCGTTACTAGCTCCTACGAGCAGTACTTC
>.|TRBJ2-7|TRBV27|.|14
CASSLGGKGYEQYF
TGTGCCAGCAGTTTAGGGGGGAAAGGATACGAGCAGTACTTC
>.|TRBJ2-3|TRBV5-1|.|13
CASSLRGGILQYF
TGCGCCAGCAGCTTGCGGGGTGGAATACTGCAGTATTTT
>.|TRBJ1-5|TRBV5-1|.|14
CASSLSPGNQPQHF
TGCGCCAGCAGCTTGTCCCCCGGGAATCAGCCCCAGCATTTT
>.|TRBJ1-2|TRBV28|TRBD1|14
CASSFMGQYYGYTF
TGTGCCAGCAGTTTCATGGGACAGTACTATGGCTACACCTTC
>.|TRBJ1-2|TRBV6-5|TRBD1|14
CASNPGQGAHGYTF
TGTGCCAGCAACCCGGGACAGGGGGCGCATGGCTACACCTTC
>.|TRBJ2-1|TRBV28|.|18
CASTLRSGLSPAYNEQFF
TGTGCCAGCACCCTCAGGTCGGGACTCTCCCCTGCTTACAATGAGCAGTTCTTC
>.|TRBJ1-6|TRBV27|.|16
CASSYWRGVGNSPLHF
TGTGCCAGCAGTTATTGGAGGGGCGTGGGAAATTCACCCCTCCACTTT
>.|TRBJ1-3|TRBV7-9|.|16
CAGAPRDGSSGNTIYF
TGTGCCGGGGCCCCTAGAGACGGAAGCTCTGGAAACACCATATATTTT
>.|TRBJ2-7|TRBV7-9|TRBD2|18
CASSIIPLGLAGSYEQYF
TGTGCCAGCAGTATAATACCCCTGGGACTAGCGGGGTCGTACGAGCAGTACTTC
>.|TRBJ2-6|TRBV5-1|.|15
CASSLELSGANVLTF
TGCGCCAGCAGCTTGGAACTCTCTGGGGCCAACGTCCTGACTTTC
>.|TRBJ2-2|TRBV10-1|TRBD2|16
CASSPAVAGVPGELFF
TGCGCCAGCAGCCCGGCGGTAGCGGGAGTTCCCGGGGAGCTGTTTTTT
>.|TRBJ2-4|TRBV2|TRBD1|11
CASSDWGQIDF
TGTGCCAGCAGTGATTGGGGACAGATAGACTTC
>.|TRBJ1-4|TRBV5-1|.|15
CASSLTRATNEKLFF
TGCGCCAGCAGCCTAACGAGGGCAACTAATGAAAAACTGTTTTTT
>few|TRBJ1-2|TRBV9|TRBD1|14
CASTTLTGGYGYTF
TGTGCCAGCACCACCCTGACAGGGGGCTATGGCTACACCTTC
>.|TRBJ2-1|TRBV29-1|.|14
CSVELQGLYNEQFF
TGCAGCGTTGAACTACAGGGACTATACAATGAGCAGTTCTTC
>.|TRBJ1-1|TRBV19|.|19
CASRPNRDKDLFRNTEAFF
TGTGCCAGTAGACCCAACCGGGACAAGGACCTCTTTCGGAACACTGAAGCTTTCTTT
>.|TRBJ2-1|TRBV30|TRBD1|15
CAWSGGTGNRNEQFF
TGTGCCTGGAGTGGGGGGACAGGGAATCGCAATGAGCAGTTCTTC
>.|TRBJ1-3|TRBV5-1|TRBD1|14
CASSRGQTGNTIYF
TGCGCCAGCAGCAGGGGACAGACTGGAAACACCATATATTTT
>.|TRBJ2-2|TRBV4-1|.|14
CASSQLRNTGELFF
TGCGCCAGCAGCCAACTAAGGAACACCGGGGAGCTGTTTTTT
>.|TRBJ1-4|TRBV9|TRBD1|14
CASSVGQANEKLFF
TGTGCCAGCAGCGTCGGACAGGCTAATGAAAAACTGTTTTTT
>.|TRBJ2-7|TRBV6-5|.|14
CASSYSGQRYEQYF
TGTGCCAGCAGTTACTCCGGACAGCGCTACGAGCAGTACTTC
>.|TRBJ2-1|TRBV5-4|.|15
CASSALSGPYNEQFF
TGTGCCAGCAGCGCTCTTAGCGGCCCCTACAATGAGCAGTTCTTC
>.|TRBJ1-1|TRBV29-1|.|12
CSAGFANTEAFF
TGCAGCGCAGGGTTTGCCAACACTGAAGCTTTCTTT
>.|TRBJ2-3|TRBV30|TRBD2|14
CAWSKAGDTDTQYF
TGTGCCTGGTCAAAAGCGGGGGACACAGATACGCAGTATTTT
>.|TRBJ2-5|TRBV9|TRBD1|17
CASSVDGGQGLKETQYF
TGTGCCAGCAGCGTAGATGGGGGACAGGGGCTAAAGGAGACCCAGTACTTC
>.|TRBJ1-6|TRBV30|.|14
CAWSLGGDNSPLHF
TGTGCCTGGAGTTTAGGGGGGGACAATTCACCCCTCCACTTT
>.|TRBJ2-1|TRBV5-1|TRBD1|16
CASSLVGTGTYNEQFF
TGCGCCAGCAGCTTGGTTGGGACAGGGACCTACAATGAGCAGTTCTTC
>once|TRBJ1-4|TRBV5-4|.|15
CASSRAGPGDEKLFF
TGTGCCAGCAGCCGGGCCGGGCCCGGGGATGAAAAACTGTTTTTT
>.|TRBJ2-6|TRBV28|.|18
CASTSGRASLSGANVLTF
TGTGCCAGCACCTCAGGCAGGGCCTCCCTCTCTGGGGCCAACGTCCTGACTTTC
>.|TRBJ2-1|TRBV27|.|14
CASSLYREGNEQFF
TGTGCCAGCAGTTTATACAGGGAGGGTAATGAGCAGTTCTTC
>once|TRBJ1-2|TRBV19|TRBD1|14
CASRATGKGDGYTF
TGTGCCAGTAGGGCGACAGGGAAGGGTGATGGCTACACCTTC